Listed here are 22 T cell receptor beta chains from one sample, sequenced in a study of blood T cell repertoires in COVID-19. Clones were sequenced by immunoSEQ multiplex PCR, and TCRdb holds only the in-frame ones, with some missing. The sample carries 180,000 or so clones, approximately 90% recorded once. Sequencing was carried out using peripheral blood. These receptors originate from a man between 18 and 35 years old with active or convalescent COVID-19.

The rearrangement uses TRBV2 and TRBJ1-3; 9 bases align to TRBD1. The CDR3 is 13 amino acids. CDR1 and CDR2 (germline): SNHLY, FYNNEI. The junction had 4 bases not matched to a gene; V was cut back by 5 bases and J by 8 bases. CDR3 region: CASSSDRGDTIYF. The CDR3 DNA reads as TGTGCCAGCAGTTCGGACAGGGGAGACACCATATATTTT.

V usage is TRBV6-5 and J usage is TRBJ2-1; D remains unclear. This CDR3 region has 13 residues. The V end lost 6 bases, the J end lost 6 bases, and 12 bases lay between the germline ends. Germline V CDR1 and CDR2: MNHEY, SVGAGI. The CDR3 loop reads CASRPASGNEQFF. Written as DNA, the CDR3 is TGTGCCAGCAGGCCGGCTAGTGGCAATGAGCAGTTCTTC.

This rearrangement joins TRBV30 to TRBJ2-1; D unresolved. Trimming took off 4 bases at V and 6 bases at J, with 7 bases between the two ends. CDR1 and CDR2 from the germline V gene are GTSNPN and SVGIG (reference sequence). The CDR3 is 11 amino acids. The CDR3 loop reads CAWIRGNEQFF. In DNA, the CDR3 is TGTGCCTGGATTCGAGGCAATGAGCAGTTCTTC.

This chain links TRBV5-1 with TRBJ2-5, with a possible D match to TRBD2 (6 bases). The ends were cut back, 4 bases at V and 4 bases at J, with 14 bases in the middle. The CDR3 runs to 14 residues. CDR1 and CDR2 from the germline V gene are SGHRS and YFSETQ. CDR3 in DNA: TGCGCCAGCAGCCGCGGGGACCCGGGAGAGACCCAGTACTTC. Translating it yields CASSRGDPGETQYF.

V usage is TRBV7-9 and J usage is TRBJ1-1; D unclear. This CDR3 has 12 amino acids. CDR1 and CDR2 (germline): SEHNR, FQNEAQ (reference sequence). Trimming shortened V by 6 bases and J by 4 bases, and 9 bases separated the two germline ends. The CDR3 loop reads CASRLVATEAFF. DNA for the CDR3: TGTGCCAGCAGACTGGTTGCCACTGAAGCTTTCTTT.

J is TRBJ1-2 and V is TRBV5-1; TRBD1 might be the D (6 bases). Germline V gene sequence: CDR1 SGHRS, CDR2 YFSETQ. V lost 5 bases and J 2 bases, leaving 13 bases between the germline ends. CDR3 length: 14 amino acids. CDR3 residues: CASSLTGTNYGYTF. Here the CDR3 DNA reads TGCGCCAGCAGTCTTACCGGGACAAACTATGGCTACACCTTC.

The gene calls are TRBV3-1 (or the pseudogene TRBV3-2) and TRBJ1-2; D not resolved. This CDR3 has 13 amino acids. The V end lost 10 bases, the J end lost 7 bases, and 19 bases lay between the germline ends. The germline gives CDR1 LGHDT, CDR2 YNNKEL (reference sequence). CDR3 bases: TGTGCCACCTATCACACGGGTCCCACTGGCTACACCTTC. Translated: CATYHTGPTGYTF.

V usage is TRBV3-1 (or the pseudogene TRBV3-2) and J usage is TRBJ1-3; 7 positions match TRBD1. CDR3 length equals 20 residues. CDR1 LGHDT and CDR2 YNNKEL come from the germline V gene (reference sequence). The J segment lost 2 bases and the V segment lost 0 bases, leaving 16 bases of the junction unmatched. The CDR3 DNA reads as TGTGCCAGCAGCCAAGAATTTTTGGCGGACAGGAACTATCCTGGAAACACCATATATTTT. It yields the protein CASSQEFLADRNYPGNTIYF.

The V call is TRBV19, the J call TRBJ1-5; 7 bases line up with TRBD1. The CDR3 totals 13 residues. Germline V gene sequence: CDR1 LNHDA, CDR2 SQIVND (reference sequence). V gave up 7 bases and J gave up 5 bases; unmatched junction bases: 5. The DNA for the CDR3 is TGTGCCAGTACCACTCAGGGGGATCAGCCCCAGCATTTT. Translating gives CASTTQGDQPQHF.

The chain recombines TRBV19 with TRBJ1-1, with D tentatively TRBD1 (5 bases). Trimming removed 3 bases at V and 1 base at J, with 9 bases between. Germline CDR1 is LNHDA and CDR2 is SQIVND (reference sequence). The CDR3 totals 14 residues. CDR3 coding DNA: TGTGCCAGTAGTATTTCCAGGGAGAACACTGAAGCTTTCTTT. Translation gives CASSISRENTEAFF.

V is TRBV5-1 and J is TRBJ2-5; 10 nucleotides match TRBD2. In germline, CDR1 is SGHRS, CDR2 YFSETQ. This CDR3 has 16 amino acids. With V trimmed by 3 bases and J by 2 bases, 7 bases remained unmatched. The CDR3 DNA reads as TGCGCCAGCAGCTACGGACTAGCGGTTTTACAAGAGACCCAGTACTTC. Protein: CASSYGLAVLQETQYF.

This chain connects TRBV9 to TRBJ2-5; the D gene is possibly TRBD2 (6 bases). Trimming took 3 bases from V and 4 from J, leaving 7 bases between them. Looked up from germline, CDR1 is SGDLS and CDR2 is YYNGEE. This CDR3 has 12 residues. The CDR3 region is CASSEEGETQYF. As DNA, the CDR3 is TGTGCCAGCAGCGAGGAGGGAGAGACCCAGTACTTC.

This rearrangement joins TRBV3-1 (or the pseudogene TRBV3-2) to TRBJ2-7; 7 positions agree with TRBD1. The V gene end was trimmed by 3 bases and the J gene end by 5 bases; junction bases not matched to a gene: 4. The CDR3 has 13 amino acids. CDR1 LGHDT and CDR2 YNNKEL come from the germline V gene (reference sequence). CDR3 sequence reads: CASSHSRGHEQYV. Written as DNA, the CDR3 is TGTGCCAGCAGCCATTCGAGGGGGCACGAGCAGTACGTC.

CDR3 in DNA: TGTGCCAGCAGTCTGTGGCGGGAGGGCGGCACAGATACGCAGTATTTT. Translation gives CASSLWREGGTDTQYF. The V gene is TRBV5-4, the J gene TRBJ2-3; 9 bases align to TRBD2. The ends lost 5 bases at V and 1 base at J; junction bases unmatched: 8. CDR1 is SGHNT, CDR2 YYREEE, per germline (reference sequence). The length of the CDR3 is 16 residues.

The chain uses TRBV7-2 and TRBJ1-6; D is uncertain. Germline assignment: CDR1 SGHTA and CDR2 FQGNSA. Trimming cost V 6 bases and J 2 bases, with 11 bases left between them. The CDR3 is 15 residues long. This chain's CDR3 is CASSSTSPYNSPLHF. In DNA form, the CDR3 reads TGTGCCAGCAGTTCCACTTCTCCCTATAATTCACCCCTCCACTTT.

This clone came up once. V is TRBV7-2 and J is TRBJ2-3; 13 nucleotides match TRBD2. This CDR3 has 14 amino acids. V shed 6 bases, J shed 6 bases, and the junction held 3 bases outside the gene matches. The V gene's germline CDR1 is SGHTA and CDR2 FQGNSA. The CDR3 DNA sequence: TGTGCCAGCAGTACTAGCGGGAGGGTGGATACGCAGTATTTT. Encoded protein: CASSTSGRVDTQYF.

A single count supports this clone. The CDR3 DNA is TGTGCCAGCAGCTTAGTTGCGGAAAAACTGTTTTTT. This translates into CASSLVAEKLFF. The chain combines TRBV11-2 with TRBJ1-4; D remains ambiguous. The CDR3 runs 12 residues. Trimming cost V 1 base and J 8 bases, with 5 bases left between them. The germline gives CDR1 SGHAT, CDR2 FQNNGV.

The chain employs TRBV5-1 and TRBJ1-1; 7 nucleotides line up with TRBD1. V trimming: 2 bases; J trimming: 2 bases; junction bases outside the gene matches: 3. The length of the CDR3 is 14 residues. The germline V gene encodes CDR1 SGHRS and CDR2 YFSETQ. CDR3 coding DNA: TGCGCCAGCAGCTTCCGGGACAGCAACACTGAAGCTTTCTTT. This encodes CASSFRDSNTEAFF.

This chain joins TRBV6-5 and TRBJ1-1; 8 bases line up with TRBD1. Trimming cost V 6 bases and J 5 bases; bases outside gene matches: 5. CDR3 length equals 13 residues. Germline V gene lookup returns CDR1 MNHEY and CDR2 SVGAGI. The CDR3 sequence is CASRYDRGTEAFF. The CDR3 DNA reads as TGTGCCAGCAGGTACGACAGGGGAACTGAAGCTTTCTTT.

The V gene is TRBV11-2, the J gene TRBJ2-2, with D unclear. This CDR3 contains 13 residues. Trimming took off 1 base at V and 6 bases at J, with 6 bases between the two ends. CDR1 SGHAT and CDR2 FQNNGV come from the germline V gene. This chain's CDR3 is CASSLGGSGELFF. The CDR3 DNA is TGTGCCAGCAGCTTAGGAGGATCCGGGGAGCTGTTTTTT.

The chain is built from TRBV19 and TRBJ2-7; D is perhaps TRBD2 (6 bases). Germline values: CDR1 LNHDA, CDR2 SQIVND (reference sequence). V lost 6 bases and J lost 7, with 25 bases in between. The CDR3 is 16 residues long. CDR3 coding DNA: TGTGCCAGTAGGGACGGAGGCGGGACCCCCACCGGGGAGCAGTACTTC. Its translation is CASRDGGGTPTGEQYF.

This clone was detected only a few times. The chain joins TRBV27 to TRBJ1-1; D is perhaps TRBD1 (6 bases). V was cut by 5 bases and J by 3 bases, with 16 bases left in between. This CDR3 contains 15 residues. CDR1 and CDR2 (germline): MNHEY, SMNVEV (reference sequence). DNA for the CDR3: TGTGCCAGCAGTCACGGACCGGGACAAGACACTGAAGCTTTCTTT. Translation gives CASSHGPGQDTEAFF.